Each of the 21 T cell receptor beta chains below was sequenced from the same sample in a study of T cell responses to AZD1222 COVID-19 vaccine. Assay used: immunoSEQ multiplex PCR; TCRdb lists only in-frame clones, some missing. This sample carries more than 70,000 clones, 88% of them seen once, and the ten largest clones take roughly 5%. The source material was peripheral blood, sampled on day 0 of MenACWY control vaccination. The receptors shown here come from an adult in good health.

The chain links TRBV19 to TRBJ1-6; D not certain. V lost 4 bases, J lost 0 bases, and 4 bases lay in between. Germline lookup yields CDR1 LNHDA and CDR2 SQIVND (reference sequence). The CDR3 runs to 14 residues. CDR3 protein: CASSSSSYNSPLHF. The CDR3 coding sequence is TGTGCCAGTAGTAGTAGCTCCTATAATTCACCCCTCCACTTT.

V gene TRBV4-3 combines with J gene TRBJ2-2; 7 bases are a match to TRBD1. Germline V gene sequence: CDR1 LGHNA, CDR2 YSLEER. The trim removed 3 bases at V and 5 bases at J, leaving 15 bases unmatched. The CDR3 sequence is 18 residues long. The CDR3 coding sequence is TGCGCCAGCAGCCATCCGGGACAAGGGGGCATCGGGACCGGGGAGCTGTTTTTT. Its translation: CASSHPGQGGIGTGELFF.

Only one count was recorded for this clone. The rearrangement links TRBV19 to TRBJ1-3, with D unresolved. V lost 3 bases and J lost 0, with 9 bases in between. CDR1 and CDR2 (germline): LNHDA, SQIVND (reference sequence). The CDR3 covers 15 residues. CDR3 region: CASSIENHSGNTIYF. The CDR3 bases are TGTGCCAGTAGTATTGAGAACCACTCTGGAAACACCATATATTTT.

The CDR3 loop is CASSVQGTPENTIYF. CDR3 nucleotides: TGCGCCAGCAGCGTCCAGGGTACTCCCGAAAACACCATATATTTT. The chain combines TRBV4-3 with TRBJ1-3, with a tentative D call TRBD1 (5 bases). The CDR3 consists of 15 residues. Germline CDR1 and CDR2: LGHNA and YSLEER. V lost 5 bases, J lost 6 bases, and 17 bases lay in between.

V and J are TRBV28 and TRBJ2-7; D may be TRBD2 (5 bases). The CDR3 covers 13 residues. Germline CDR1 is MDHEN and CDR2 is SYDVKM. Trimming removed 1 base from V and 1 base from J, with 5 bases in between. This chain's CDR3 is CASSLLASYEQYF. The CDR3 region has the DNA TGTGCCAGCAGTTTATTAGCGTCCTACGAGCAGTACTTC.

V and J are TRBV4-1 and TRBJ1-1; maybe TRBD1 (6 bases). Germline V CDR1 and CDR2: MGHRA, YSYEKL. This CDR3 region has 14 residues. The V and J ends lost 2 bases and 4 bases respectively, with 11 bases between them. This CDR3 is CASSQWTAPTEAFF. Here the CDR3 DNA reads TGCGCCAGCAGCCAATGGACAGCACCCACTGAAGCTTTCTTT.

This chain connects TRBV28 to TRBJ1-1; D may be TRBD1 (6 bases). Germline V gives CDR1 MDHEN, CDR2 SYDVKM. The CDR3 is 15 residues long. Trimming removed 7 bases at V and 7 bases at J, with 22 bases between. CDR3 residues: CASTGAGRNRGEAFF. For the CDR3, the DNA is TGTGCCAGCACGGGGGCAGGGCGAAACCGAGGTGAAGCTTTCTTT. Full variable domain (missing parts from reference TRBV28 and TRBJ1-1): DVKVTQSSRYLVKRTGEKVFLECVQDMDHENMFWYRQDPGLGLRLIYFSYDVKMKEKGDIPEGYSVSREKKERFSLILESASTNQTSMYLCASTGAGRNRGEAFFGQGTRLTVV.

This rearrangement joins TRBV6-2 or TRBV6-3 to TRBJ1-6, with a tentative D call TRBD1 (6 bases). Trimming took off 2 bases at V and 8 bases at J, with 10 bases between the two ends. The CDR3 is made up of 14 amino acids. CDR1 is MNHEY and CDR2 is SVGEGT in the germline V gene. CDR3 coding DNA: TGTGCCAGCAGTTACAGGGGGTTGGATTCACCCCTCCACTTT. Its translation is CASSYRGLDSPLHF.

This clone was detected only a few times. J is TRBJ2-7 and V is TRBV3-1 (or the pseudogene TRBV3-2); a weak D match, TRBD2 (6 bases). This CDR3 is 13 amino acids long. Germline CDR1 is LGHDT and CDR2 is YNNKEL (reference sequence). V lost 1 base and J 2 bases, leaving 6 bases between the germline ends. CDR3 region: CASSQGEAYEQYF. The CDR3 DNA sequence: TGTGCCAGCAGCCAAGGGGAGGCCTACGAGCAGTACTTC.

The rearrangement joins TRBV19 to TRBJ1-1; TRBD1 is a possible D gene (5 bases). Germline lookup yields CDR1 LNHDA and CDR2 SQIVND (reference sequence). V was clipped by 3 bases and J by 5 bases, with 16 bases between them. The CDR3 is made up of 15 amino acids. Written as DNA, the CDR3 is TGTGCCAGTAGTATCCCACTCCGAGCAGGGACTGAAGCTTTCTTT. It codes for CASSIPLRAGTEAFF.

The V call is TRBV27, the J call TRBJ1-2; tentative D call: TRBD1 (6 bases). Per the germline V gene, CDR1 is MNHEY and CDR2 is SMNVEV (reference sequence). Trimming stripped 0 bases from V and 8 bases from J, with 16 bases between. This CDR3 spans 15 amino acids. DNA for the CDR3: TGTGCCAGCAGTTTATCGTTCCCAGGGGCCTCCGGCTACACCTTC. The encoded protein is CASSLSFPGASGYTF.

This clone was counted a few times. The V call is TRBV19, the J call TRBJ1-1, with D unclear. Germline CDR1 reads LNHDA; CDR2 reads SQIVND (reference sequence). V lost 2 bases, J lost 0 bases, and 4 bases lay in between. This CDR3 is built from 13 residues. CDR3: CASSIRMNTEAFF. As DNA, the CDR3 is TGTGCCAGTAGTATAAGGATGAACACTGAAGCTTTCTTT.

The CDR3 nucleotides are TGTGCCAGCAGCCTCAGCGGGGGGGCCGGGTACGAGCAGTACTTC. This translates into CASSLSGGAGYEQYF. The chain links TRBV28 to TRBJ2-7; TRBD2 aligns across 10 bases. V shed 6 bases and J 4 bases; nucleotides not matched to a gene: 9. The CDR3 is made up of 15 amino acids. The germline V gene encodes CDR1 MDHEN and CDR2 SYDVKM.

The CDR3 sequence: CASSVSVRDEQYF. The CDR3 bases are TGTGCCAGCAGCGTCTCGGTCAGGGACGAGCAGTACTTC. The V and J genes are TRBV9 and TRBJ2-7; possibly TRBD1 for D (5 bases). The CDR3 has 13 residues. The germline CDR1 and CDR2 sequences are SGDLS and YYNGEE. Between the trimmed V and J ends, which lost 2 bases and 5 bases, there was a span of 11 bases.

The rearrangement joins TRBV6-2 or TRBV6-3 to TRBJ2-5; tentative D call: TRBD2 (6 bases). CDR1 is MNHEY, CDR2 SVGEGT, per germline. The CDR3 has 14 residues. With 6 bases removed from V and 10 bases from J, the gap between germline ends came to 21 bases. The CDR3 here is CASSPQGLGGDQYF. The CDR3, as DNA: TGTGCCAGCAGCCCCCAAGGACTGGGGGGAGACCAGTACTTC.

This chain uses TRBV20-1 with TRBJ2-1, with 8 bases identical to TRBD2. This CDR3 comprises 12 residues. V was clipped by 3 bases and J by 12 bases; unmatched bases: 7. Germline assignment: CDR1 DFQATT and CDR2 SNEGSKA (reference sequence). CDR3 residues: CSASGLAGVQFF. CDR3 bases: TGCAGTGCTAGTGGACTAGCAGGAGTGCAGTTCTTC.

The V gene is TRBV5-1, the J gene TRBJ2-2; the D is unclear. This CDR3 has 13 residues. V was clipped by 3 bases and J by 1 base, with 4 bases between them. The V gene's germline CDR1 is SGHRS and CDR2 YFSETQ. The CDR3: CASSSQNTGELFF. CDR3 in DNA: TGCGCCAGCAGCTCCCAGAACACCGGGGAGCTGTTTTTT.

The rearrangement links TRBV7-6 to TRBJ2-2, with D uncertain. Trimming left V 5 bases short and J 4 bases short, with 17 bases between. The CDR3 runs to 16 residues. Germline V gives CDR1 SGHVS, CDR2 FNYEAQ. The CDR3 protein is CASSPHSFTVTGELFF. CDR3 in DNA: TGTGCCAGCAGCCCACATTCCTTTACGGTCACCGGGGAGCTGTTTTTT.

This clone was detected a few times. The chain links TRBV10-3 to TRBJ1-2; D may be TRBD1 (5 bases). V was cut by 7 bases and J by 10 bases, with 13 bases left in between. This CDR3 has 11 amino acids. From germline, CDR1 is ENHRY and CDR2 SYGVKD. The CDR3 loop is CAIKGPLDYTF. For the CDR3, the DNA is TGTGCCATCAAGGGACCCCTTGACTACACCTTC.

The J gene is TRBJ2-2, the V gene TRBV6-5; 12 positions agree with TRBD2. Germline CDR1 is MNHEY and CDR2 is SVGAGI. Trimming took 10 bases from V and 7 from J; bases not matched to a gene: 10. The CDR3 has 15 residues. The CDR3: CATSLAGGPDGELFF. For the CDR3, the DNA is TGTGCCACCTCACTAGCGGGGGGACCGGACGGGGAGCTGTTTTTT.

The rearrangement joins TRBV12-5 to TRBJ2-1, with a weak D call TRBD1 (5 bases). V was cut by 5 bases and J by 7 bases, with 9 bases left in between. The CDR3 runs 12 residues. The germline V gene encodes CDR1 LGHNT and CDR2 FRNRAP. This CDR3 is CASGTPGNEQFF. The DNA of the CDR3 is TGTGCTAGTGGTACACCAGGGAATGAGCAGTTCTTC. The entire variable domain, with the rest obtained from reference TRBV12-5 and TRBJ2-1, is as follows: DARVTQTPRHKVTEMGQEVTMRCQPILGHNTVFWYRQTMMQGLELLAYFRNRAPLDDSGMPKDRFSAEMPDATLATLKIQPSEPRDSAVYFCASGTPGNEQFFGPGTRLTVL.